This TCR beta chain was identified in a study of blood T cells in healthy people across ages. Study outcomes and limitations: In older individuals, TCR beta diversity per million T cells was lower, falling roughly linearly with age. There was a strong correlation between TCR beta diversity and naive T cell percentage. Expanded clonotype shifts may have been confounded, as the donors had an unknown CMV status.

The CDR3 runs to 17 residues. Per the germline V gene, CDR1 is MDHEN and CDR2 is SYDVKM. Losses at the gene ends were 4 bases for V and 9 bases for J; bases not matched to a gene: 11. The second PCR ran roughly 6 to 11 cycles with a sample-barcoded 5' primer and J-beta primers. Each cDNA was tagged by a template-switch adaptor containing 12 random nucleotides. TCRdb reprocessed the 5' RACE reads with MiXCR, giving one entry per CDR3 protein. The profile covers roughly 1.5 million distinct CDR3 sequences, with about 42% appearing a single time and 4% taken by the ten largest. This clonotype was seen repeatedly, ten times or more. Its antigen is currently unknown.

The sequence was collected from a woman between 18 and 29 years old in good health. This chain connects TRBV28 to TRBJ2-1, with 14 bases identical to TRBD2. The material sequenced was blood. The CDR3 DNA is TGTGCCAGCAGTTCTTGGGGGACTAGCGGGAGCGGGATTGAGCAGTTCTTC. It translates to CASSSWGTSGSGIEQFF.